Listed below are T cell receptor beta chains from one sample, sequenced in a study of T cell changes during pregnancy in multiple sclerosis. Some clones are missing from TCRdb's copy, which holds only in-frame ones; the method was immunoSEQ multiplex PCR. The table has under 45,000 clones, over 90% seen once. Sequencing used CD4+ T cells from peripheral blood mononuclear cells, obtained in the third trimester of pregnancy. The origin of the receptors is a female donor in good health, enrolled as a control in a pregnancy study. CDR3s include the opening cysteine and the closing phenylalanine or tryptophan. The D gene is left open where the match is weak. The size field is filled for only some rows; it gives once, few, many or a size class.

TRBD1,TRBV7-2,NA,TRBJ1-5,CASSLGGTAYSNQPQHF,TGTGCCAGCAGCTTAGGTGGGACAGCTTATAGCAATCAGCCCCAGCATTTT
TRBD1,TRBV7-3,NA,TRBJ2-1,CASSPRPLVSGGQGEQFF,TGTGCCAGCAGCCCAAGACCCCTCGTCTCAGGGGGCCAAGGGGAGCAGTTCTTC
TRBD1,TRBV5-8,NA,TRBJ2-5,CASSRRTGTETQYF,TGTGCCAGCAGCCGGAGGACAGGGACGGAGACCCAGTACTTC
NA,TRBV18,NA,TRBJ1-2,CASSPGREANYGYTF,TGTGCCAGCTCACCCGGCAGGGAGGCTAACTATGGCTACACCTTC
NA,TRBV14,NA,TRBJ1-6,CASSQAYLYTSPLHF,TGTGCCAGCAGCCAAGCCTACTTGTATACTTCACCCCTCCACTTT
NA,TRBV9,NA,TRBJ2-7,CASSVGLAYEQYF,TGTGCCAGCAGCGTGGGACTGGCCTACGAGCAGTACTTC
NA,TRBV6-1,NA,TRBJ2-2,CASRSGPNTGELFF,TGTGCCAGCAGATCAGGGCCGAACACCGGGGAGCTGTTTTTT
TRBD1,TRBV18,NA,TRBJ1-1,CASSLSGTGGHTEAFF,TGTGCCAGCTCGCTTTCCGGGACAGGGGGACACACTGAAGCTTTCTTT
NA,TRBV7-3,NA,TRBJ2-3,CASSLLGEADTQYF,TGTGCCAGCAGCTTGTTGGGAGAAGCAGATACGCAGTATTTT
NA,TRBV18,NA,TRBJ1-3,CASSPSGRGNTIYF,TGTGCCAGCTCACCAAGCGGCAGAGGAAACACCATATATTTT
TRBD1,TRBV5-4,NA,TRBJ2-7,CASSPGDRGYEQYF,TGTGCCAGCAGCCCTGGGGACAGGGGCTACGAGCAGTACTTC
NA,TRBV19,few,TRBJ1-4,CASSNNPGEKLFF,TGTGCCAGTAGCAATAACCCGGGTGAAAAACTGTTTTTT
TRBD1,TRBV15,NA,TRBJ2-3,CATSKDRATDTQYF,TGTGCCACCAGCAAGGACAGGGCGACAGATACGCAGTATTTT
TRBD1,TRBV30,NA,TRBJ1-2,CAWRTGQNYGYTF,TGTGCCTGGAGGACGGGACAGAACTATGGCTACACCTTC
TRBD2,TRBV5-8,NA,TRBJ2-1,CASSTGLAHSRGGLDEQFF,TGTGCCAGCAGCACGGGTCTTGCCCACTCCCGGGGGGGCTTGGATGAGCAGTTCTTC
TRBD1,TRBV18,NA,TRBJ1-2,CASSPGTGGEFYGYTF,TGTGCCAGCTCACCAGGGACAGGGGGCGAGTTCTATGGCTACACCTTC
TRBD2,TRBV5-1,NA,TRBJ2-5,CASSPGLAGGAETQYF,TGCGCCAGCAGCCCAGGCCTAGCGGGGGGGGCGGAGACCCAGTACTTC
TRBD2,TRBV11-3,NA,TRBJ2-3,CASSPSRGGTDTQYF,TGTGCCAGCAGCCCTAGTCGGGGGGGGACAGATACGCAGTATTTT
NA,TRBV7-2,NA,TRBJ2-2,CASSLLTSMAGELFF,TGTGCCAGCAGCTTATTAACTAGTATGGCCGGGGAGCTGTTTTTT
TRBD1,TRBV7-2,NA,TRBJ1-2,CASSLAGTGGIMHGYTF,TGTGCCAGCAGCTTAGCCGGGACAGGAGGGATAATGCATGGCTACACCTTC
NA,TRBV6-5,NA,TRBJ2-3,CASRTGSRTDTQYF,TGTGCCAGCAGAACGGGGTCTCGCACAGATACGCAGTATTTT
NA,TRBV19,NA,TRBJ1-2,CASSKLSGINYGYTF,TGTGCCAGTAGTAAGTTGTCAGGAATTAACTATGGCTACACCTTC
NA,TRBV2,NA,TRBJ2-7,CASSPGVLSYEQYF,TGTGCCAGCAGTCCAGGGGTCTTATCCTACGAGCAGTACTTC
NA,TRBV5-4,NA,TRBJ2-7,CASSLTVGEQYF,TGTGCCAGCAGCTTAACCGTCGGCGAGCAGTACTTC
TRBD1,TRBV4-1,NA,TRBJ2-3,CASSPNPGQVWNTQYF,TGCGCCAGCAGCCCAAATCCGGGACAGGTCTGGAATACGCAGTATTTT
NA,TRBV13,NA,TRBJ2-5,CASSLGEGSWQTQYF,TGTGCCAGCAGCTTAGGCGAGGGTAGTTGGCAGACCCAGTACTTC
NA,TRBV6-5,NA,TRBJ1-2,CASSLSGATYGYTF,TGTGCCAGCAGCCTGAGCGGTGCCACTTATGGCTACACCTTC
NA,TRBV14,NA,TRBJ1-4,CASSPASGTTYEKLFF,TGTGCCAGCAGCCCAGCGTCCGGGACAACTTATGAAAAACTGTTTTTT
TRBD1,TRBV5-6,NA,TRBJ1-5,CASSFSRQGHYNQPQHF,TGTGCCAGCAGCTTTTCCCGACAGGGTCACTACAATCAGCCCCAGCATTTT
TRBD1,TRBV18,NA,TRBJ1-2,CASSPPGTGYGYTF,TGTGCCAGCTCACCACCCGGGACAGGGTATGGCTACACCTTC
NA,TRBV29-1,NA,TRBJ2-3,CSVSRGDTQYF,TGCAGCGTGTCCCGAGGGGATACGCAGTATTTT
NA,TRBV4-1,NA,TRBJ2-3,CASSHIGGGLADTQYF,TGCGCCAGCAGCCACATAGGGGGGGGTCTGGCAGATACGCAGTATTTT
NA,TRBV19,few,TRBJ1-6,CASSRVGSSYNSPLHF,TGTGCCAGTAGTAGAGTGGGCAGCTCCTATAATTCACCCCTCCACTTT
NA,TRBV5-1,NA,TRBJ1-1,CASSLHRNTEAFF,TGCGCCAGCAGCTTGCACAGGAACACTGAAGCTTTCTTT
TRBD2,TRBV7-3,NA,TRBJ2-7,CASSPSSSGGYEQYF,TGTGCCAGCAGCCCCTCCTCTAGCGGGGGGTACGAGCAGTACTTC
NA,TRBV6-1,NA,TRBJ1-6,CASSESLQELAYNSPLHF,TGTGCCAGCAGTGAATCCCTTCAAGAATTGGCTTATAATTCACCCCTCCACTTT
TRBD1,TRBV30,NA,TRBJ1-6,CAWSRQGTSYNSPLHF,TGTGCCTGGAGTCGACAGGGGACCTCCTATAATTCACCCCTCCACTTT
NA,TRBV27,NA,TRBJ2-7,CASSWRGEQYF,TGTGCCAGCAGTTGGAGAGGCGAGCAGTACTTC
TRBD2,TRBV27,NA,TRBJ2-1,CASSPLGLAGGTYNEQFF,TGTGCCAGCAGTCCCCTCGGACTAGCGGGGGGGACCTACAATGAGCAGTTCTTC
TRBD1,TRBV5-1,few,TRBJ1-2,CASSPRDSLYRGGYTF,TGCGCCAGCAGCCCCCGGGACAGCCTTTACAGGGGGGGCTACACCTTC
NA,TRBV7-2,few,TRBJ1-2,CASSGEGFSF,TGTGCCAGCAGCGGCGAGGGATTCTCCTTC
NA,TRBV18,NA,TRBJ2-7,CASSPTPRYYEQYF,TGTGCCAGCTCACCAACCCCGCGGTACTACGAGCAGTACTTC
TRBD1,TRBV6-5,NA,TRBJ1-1,CASSSETGLRATEAFF,TGTGCCAGCAGTTCAGAGACAGGGCTGAGGGCCACTGAAGCTTTCTTT
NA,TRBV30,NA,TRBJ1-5,CAWSGQNNQPQHF,TGTGCCTGGAGTGGACAGAACAATCAGCCCCAGCATTTT
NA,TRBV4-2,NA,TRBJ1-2,CASSREGRDYGYTF,TGTGCCAGCAGCCGGGAGGGTCGGGACTATGGCTACACCTTC
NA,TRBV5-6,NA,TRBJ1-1,CASTLGRATEAFF,TGTGCCAGCACCTTGGGCAGGGCGACTGAAGCTTTCTTT
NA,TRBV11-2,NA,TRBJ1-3,CASSPYQTAGNTIYF,TGTGCCAGCAGCCCCTATCAAACCGCTGGAAACACCATATATTTT
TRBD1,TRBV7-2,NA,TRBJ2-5,CASSRAGGAVRETQYF,TGTGCCAGCAGCCGGGCAGGGGGCGCAGTTAGGGAGACCCAGTACTTC
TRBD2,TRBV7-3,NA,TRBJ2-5,CASSSYGRGETQYF,TGTGCCAGCAGCTCTTATGGGCGGGGGGAGACCCAGTACTTC
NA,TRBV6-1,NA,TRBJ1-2,CASSETGTPDYGYTF,TGTGCCAGCAGTGAGACCGGGACACCCGACTATGGCTACACCTTC
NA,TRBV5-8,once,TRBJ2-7,CASSLEPAGRTGEQYF,TGTGCCAGCAGCCTCGAGCCGGCGGGGCGAACAGGCGAGCAGTACTTC
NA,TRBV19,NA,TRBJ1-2,CASSNPSRLSYGYTF,TGTGCCAGTAGTAACCCATCCCGGTTAAGCTATGGCTACACCTTC
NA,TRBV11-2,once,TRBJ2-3,CASSLGGIGDDTQYF,TGTGCCAGCAGCTTAGGAGGAATCGGAGATGATACGCAGTATTTT
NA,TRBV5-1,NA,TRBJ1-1,CASTLGGVGNTEAFF,TGCGCCAGCACCCTGGGAGGGGTAGGGAACACTGAAGCTTTCTTT
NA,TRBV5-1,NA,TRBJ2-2,CASSLEAYTGELFF,TGCGCCAGCAGCTTGGAAGCGTATACCGGGGAGCTGTTTTTT
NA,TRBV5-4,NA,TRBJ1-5,CASSPGGVDQPQHF,TGTGCCAGCAGCCCTGGCGGGGTGGATCAGCCCCAGCATTTT
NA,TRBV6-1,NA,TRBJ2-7,CASSVRQVYEQYF,TGTGCCAGCAGTGTTCGACAGGTCTACGAGCAGTACTTC
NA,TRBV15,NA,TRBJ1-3,CATSRGPIINSGNTIYF,TGTGCCACCAGCAGAGGGCCCATCATAAACTCTGGAAACACCATATATTTT
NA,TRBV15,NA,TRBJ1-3,CATKQTGPRNTIYF,TGTGCCACCAAGCAGACAGGTCCAAGAAACACCATATATTTT
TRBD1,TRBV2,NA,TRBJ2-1,CASSEGTGGSNEQFF,TGTGCCAGCAGTGAAGGGACAGGGGGATCAAATGAGCAGTTCTTC